A selection of T cell receptor beta chains follows, all from one sample in a study of cytomegalovirus exposure and HLA in healthy donors. Data came from immunoSEQ multiplex PCR; TCRdb stores just in-frame clones and leaves some out. The sample carries 200,000 to 250,000 clones, approximately 80% recorded once. Sequenced sample: PBMCs. All receptors come from a woman aged 30 to 39 in good health and CMV-seropositive. The conserved cysteine and the conserved F or W are not part of the CDR3 here.

j_gene: TRBJ1-5
v_gene: TRBV6-1
CDR3aa: ASSPRPLGNQPQH

j_gene: TRBJ2-7
v_gene: TRBV11-2
CDR3aa: ASSLGQGREQY

j_gene: TRBJ1-2
v_gene: TRBV30
CDR3aa: AWSHLRDSYGYT

j_gene: TRBJ2-5
v_gene: TRBV2
CDR3aa: ASNGGPEETQY

j_gene: TRBJ2-1
v_gene: TRBV7-3
CDR3aa: ASSPGQVVEQF

j_gene: TRBJ1-2
v_gene: TRBV7-2
CDR3aa: ASSHGAVPYGYT

j_gene: TRBJ1-2
v_gene: TRBV29-1
CDR3aa: SVEVGEGGYT

j_gene: TRBJ1-2
v_gene: TRBV6-5
CDR3aa: ATRQYINYGYT

j_gene: TRBJ2-1
v_gene: TRBV5-4
CDR3aa: ASSGDWNEQF

j_gene: TRBJ2-7
v_gene: TRBV7-3
CDR3aa: ASSPCQGAATYEQY

j_gene: TRBJ1-4
v_gene: TRBV30
CDR3aa: AWSATEKLF

j_gene: TRBJ2-7
v_gene: TRBV7-3
CDR3aa: ASSLAGGLNLYEQY

j_gene: TRBJ2-2
v_gene: TRBV27
CDR3aa: ASSLSVQGPFHVELF

j_gene: TRBJ1-2
v_gene: TRBV6-5
CDR3aa: ASSDSTGGGYT

j_gene: TRBJ2-7
v_gene: TRBV30
CDR3aa: AWSWTVSYEQY

j_gene: TRBJ1-1
v_gene: TRBV7-9
CDR3aa: ASSSSGTGDTEAF

j_gene: TRBJ2-1
v_gene: TRBV2
CDR3aa: ASSVPGTDHNEQF

j_gene: TRBJ2-3
v_gene: TRBV25-1
CDR3aa: ASSFAGLNTDTQY

j_gene: TRBJ1-2
v_gene: TRBV18
CDR3aa: ASSPFKTGEKDGYT

j_gene: TRBJ2-2
v_gene: TRBV27
CDR3aa: ASSLTVRGELF

j_gene: TRBJ2-1
v_gene: TRBV13
CDR3aa: ASQSGTSGEEQF

j_gene: TRBJ2-7
v_gene: TRBV7-6
CDR3aa: ASSPRTEVDEQY

j_gene: TRBJ2-7
v_gene: TRBV29-1
CDR3aa: SAAPAAGTYEQY

j_gene: TRBJ2-7
v_gene: TRBV4-1
CDR3aa: ASSFQGSGRSPYEQY

j_gene: TRBJ1-3
v_gene: TRBV25-1
CDR3aa: ASSPTDRGGNTIY

j_gene: TRBJ1-2
v_gene: TRBV19
CDR3aa: ASSIAPRGGYT

j_gene: TRBJ2-5
v_gene: TRBV25-1
CDR3aa: ASSERAEEETQY

j_gene: TRBJ2-3
v_gene: TRBV28
CDR3aa: ASSRSGLAGGTDTQY

j_gene: TRBJ1-1
v_gene: TRBV5-4
CDR3aa: ASSLDRGGEAF

j_gene: TRBJ2-1
v_gene: TRBV9
CDR3aa: ASSVSQGQGTYNEQF

j_gene: TRBJ1-1
v_gene: TRBV6-1
CDR3aa: AAGEMNTEAF

j_gene: TRBJ1-2
v_gene: TRBV5-4
CDR3aa: ASSLVGDERVYGYT

j_gene: TRBJ2-6
v_gene: TRBV7-8
CDR3aa: ASSLVYSGANVLT

j_gene: TRBJ2-1
v_gene: TRBV6-5
CDR3aa: ASIGGTRYNEQF

j_gene: TRBJ1-2
v_gene: TRBV20-1
CDR3aa: SARHGYT

j_gene: TRBJ2-1
v_gene: TRBV18
CDR3aa: ASSPPGLATYNEQF